These T cell receptor beta chains were read from a single sample in a study of CD8 T cells in ankylosing spondylitis. TCRdb recomputed calls from the 5' RACE reads with MiXCR, one row per CDR3 protein. This table has 250,000 to 300,000 distinct CDR3 sequences, 15% to 20% appearing once. Sequenced material: blood, either unsorted or a sorted T cell fraction (not recorded which). These receptors were collected from a male donor with ankylosing spondylitis or in good health (not recorded which). The CDR3 runs from the conserved cysteine through the conserved F or W. D genes are given only for firm matches. A clone size is listed for some rows: how often the clone was seen (once, few, many), or a class if it is expanded.

D: -; J: TRBJ2-7; V: TRBV5-1; length: 16; size: many; CDR3: CASSLEGIHSSYEQYF; DNA: TGCGCCAGCAGCTTGGAAGGTATCCACTCCTCCTACGAGCAGTACTTC
D: -; J: TRBJ1-1; V: TRBV5-6; length: 12; size: many; CDR3: CASSFGGGEAFF; DNA: TGTGCCAGCAGCTTCGGGGGGGGTGAAGCTTTCTTT
D: TRBD2; J: TRBJ2-5; V: TRBV4-2; length: 17; size: many; CDR3: CARARTSGRAGQETQYF; DNA: TGTGCCAGAGCTCGGACTAGCGGGAGGGCCGGGCAAGAGACCCAGTACTTC
D: TRBD1; J: TRBJ1-6; V: TRBV20-1; length: 19; size: few; CDR3: CSARDLGQGAFRGNSPLHF; DNA: TGCAGTGCTAGAGATCTCGGACAGGGGGCTTTTAGGGGGAATTCACCCCTCCACTTT
D: -; J: TRBJ1-5; V: TRBV2; length: 13; size: medium-sized; CDR3: CASDRDSNQPQHF; DNA: TGTGCCAGCGACCGGGATAGCAATCAGCCCCAGCATTTT
D: TRBD1; J: TRBJ2-7; V: TRBV5-1; length: 11; size: -; CDR3: CASTGGYEQYF; DNA: TGCGCCAGCACAGGGGGCTACGAGCAGTACTTC
D: TRBD2; J: TRBJ2-3; V: TRBV6-1; length: 16; size: few; CDR3: CASSALGGEGTDTQYF; DNA: TGTGCCAGCAGTGCTTTGGGGGGGGAAGGCACAGATACGCAGTATTTT
D: -; J: TRBJ2-2; V: TRBV29-1; length: 14; size: -; CDR3: CSVDRGSNTGELFF; DNA: TGCAGCGTTGATAGGGGGTCTAACACCGGGGAGCTGTTTTTT
D: -; J: TRBJ1-1; V: TRBV12-3/TRBV12-4; length: 12; size: many; CDR3: CASSLGNTEAFF; DNA: TGTGCCAGCAGTTTAGGGAACACTGAAGCTTTCTTT
D: TRBD1; J: TRBJ1-2; V: TRBV3-1; length: 18; size: -; CDR3: CASSREGDRGRLYHGYTF; DNA: TGTGCCAGCAGCCGCGAGGGGGACAGGGGACGGCTCTACCATGGCTACACCTTC
D: TRBD2; J: TRBJ2-3; V: TRBV20-1; length: 20; size: few; CDR3: CSANRGLAGDVLWAKDTQYF; DNA: TGCAGTGCTAACCGGGGACTAGCGGGAGACGTTTTGTGGGCAAAAGATACGCAGTATTTT
D: -; J: TRBJ2-7; V: TRBV28; length: 16; size: -; CDR3: CASSLGRGVLIYEQYF; DNA: TGTGCCAGCAGTTTAGGTAGGGGAGTCCTCATCTACGAGCAGTACTTC
D: TRBD2; J: TRBJ2-3; V: TRBV27; length: 16; size: -; CDR3: CASRRGLAGITDTQYF; DNA: TGTGCCAGCAGAAGGGGCCTAGCGGGGATAACAGATACGCAGTATTTT
D: TRBD1; J: TRBJ2-5; V: TRBV4-1; length: 15; size: -; CDR3: CASSPRLGTEETQYF; DNA: TGTGCCAGCAGCCCTAGGCTCGGGACAGAAGAGACCCAGTACTTC
D: TRBD2; J: TRBJ2-6; V: TRBV2; length: 19; size: -; CDR3: CASSEKRGSTNSGANVLTF; DNA: TGTGCCAGCAGTGAAAAGCGGGGCAGTACAAACTCTGGGGCCAACGTCCTGACTTTC
D: -; J: TRBJ2-5; V: TRBV9; length: 16; size: few; CDR3: CASSPRGDAGQETQYF; DNA: TGTGCCAGCAGCCCCCGAGGGGACGCCGGCCAAGAGACCCAGTACTTC
D: TRBD2; J: TRBJ2-7; V: TRBV11-2; length: 15; size: many; CDR3: CASSLDPTSGREQYF; DNA: TGTGCCAGCAGCTTAGATCCCACTAGCGGTCGGGAGCAGTACTTC
D: -; J: TRBJ2-1; V: TRBV25-1; length: 12; size: few; CDR3: CASRGRFNEQFF; DNA: TGTGCCAGCAGGGGCAGGTTCAATGAGCAGTTCTTC
D: -; J: TRBJ1-2; V: TRBV5-8; length: 13; size: -; CDR3: CAFAHDPNYGYTF; DNA: TGTGCCTTCGCTCACGATCCTAACTATGGCTACACCTTC
D: -; J: TRBJ2-5; V: TRBV29-1; length: 16; size: few; CDR3: CSVVSEWETRLEAQYF; DNA: TGCAGCGTTGTATCCGAGTGGGAGACTAGACTAGAGGCCCAGTACTTC
D: -; J: TRBJ2-1; V: TRBV27; length: 14; size: many; CDR3: CASSLGSRGHEQFF; DNA: TGTGCCAGCAGTTTAGGGAGCAGGGGCCATGAGCAGTTCTTC
D: TRBD2; J: TRBJ2-7; V: TRBV6-2/TRBV6-3; length: 18; size: few; CDR3: CASRHTGLAVSLAYEQYF; DNA: TGTGCCAGCAGACATACGGGACTAGCGGTATCCCTTGCCTACGAGCAGTACTTC
D: TRBD1; J: TRBJ1-2; V: TRBV20-1; length: 14; size: many; CDR3: CSARGTGGGYGYTF; DNA: TGCAGTGCTAGGGGGACAGGGGGAGGCTATGGCTACACCTTC
D: -; J: TRBJ2-7; V: TRBV6-1; length: 16; size: -; CDR3: CASSPSWGRDFYEQYF; DNA: TGTGCCAGCAGCCCAAGCTGGGGACGGGACTTCTACGAGCAGTACTTC
D: -; J: TRBJ2-1; V: TRBV4-3; length: 17; size: -; CDR3: CASSQDRWSGNYNEQFF; DNA: TGCGCCAGCAGCCAAGATCGGTGGTCGGGGAATTACAATGAGCAGTTCTTC
D: TRBD2; J: TRBJ2-2; V: TRBV29-1; length: 14; size: -; CDR3: CSGSGRANTGELFF; DNA: TGCAGCGGTAGCGGGAGGGCAAACACCGGGGAGCTGTTTTTT
D: -; J: TRBJ1-2; V: TRBV29-1; length: 11; size: many; CDR3: CSVDTAMGYTF; DNA: TGCAGCGTTGACACGGCCATGGGCTACACCTTC
D: -; J: TRBJ1-4; V: TRBV7-6; length: 14; size: few; CDR3: CASSQEPTNEKLFF; DNA: TGTGCCAGCAGCCAGGAACCAACTAATGAAAAACTGTTTTTT
D: -; J: TRBJ1-2; V: TRBV27; length: 13; size: many; CDR3: CASSFGENYGYTF; DNA: TGTGCCAGCAGTTTTGGGGAAAACTATGGCTACACCTTC
D: TRBD2; J: TRBJ2-7; V: TRBV25-1; length: 15; size: many; CDR3: CASSERLAGTYEQYF; DNA: TGTGCCAGCAGTGAGAGACTAGCGGGAACCTACGAGCAGTACTTC
D: -; J: TRBJ2-7; V: TRBV5-6; length: 15; size: few; CDR3: CASSSGRGRSYEQYF; DNA: TGTGCCAGCAGCTCTGGCAGGGGAAGGTCCTACGAGCAGTACTTC
D: -; J: TRBJ2-7; V: TRBV12-3/TRBV12-4; length: 12; size: few; CDR3: CASSLAQPEQYF; DNA: TGTGCCAGCAGTTTAGCACAGCCCGAGCAGTACTTC
D: TRBD1; J: TRBJ2-5; V: TRBV6-1; length: 13; size: many; CDR3: CASKEQGWETQYF; DNA: TGTGCCAGCAAAGAACAGGGGTGGGAGACCCAGTACTTC
D: TRBD2; J: TRBJ2-5; V: TRBV9; length: 14; size: once; CDR3: CASSFSGVDETQYF; DNA: TGTGCCAGCAGCTTTAGCGGGGTCGATGAGACCCAGTACTTC
D: -; J: TRBJ1-1; V: TRBV5-1; length: 16; size: few; CDR3: CASSIGRHQGNTEAFF; DNA: TGCGCCAGCAGCATAGGACGCCATCAAGGAAACACTGAAGCTTTCTTT
D: -; J: TRBJ2-3; V: TRBV27; length: 14; size: many; CDR3: CASSLSRGADTQYF; DNA: TGTGCCAGCAGTTTATCGCGGGGTGCAGATACGCAGTATTTT
D: -; J: TRBJ2-1; V: TRBV18; length: 16; size: -; CDR3: CASSQGSARSYNEQFF; DNA: TGTGCCAGCTCACAAGGTTCCGCGCGCTCCTACAATGAGCAGTTCTTC
D: -; J: TRBJ2-1; V: TRBV20-1; length: 14; size: many; CDR3: CSARGPGTYNEQFF; DNA: TGCAGTGCTAGGGGCCCTGGCACCTACAATGAGCAGTTCTTC
D: -; J: TRBJ2-7; V: TRBV7-9; length: 14; size: -; CDR3: CASSASEGTYEQYF; DNA: TGTGCCAGCAGCGCGTCAGAGGGTACCTACGAGCAGTACTTC
D: -; J: TRBJ2-7; V: TRBV12-3/TRBV12-4; length: 15; size: -; CDR3: CASSYRVISSYEQYF; DNA: TGTGCCAGCAGTTACAGGGTGATTAGTTCCTACGAGCAGTACTTC
D: -; J: TRBJ2-5; V: TRBV5-6; length: 14; size: -; CDR3: CASGPGVFQETQYF; DNA: TGTGCCAGCGGCCCCGGGGTCTTTCAGGAGACCCAGTACTTC
D: -; J: TRBJ1-1; V: TRBV7-9; length: 14; size: few; CDR3: CASSLALLATEAFF; DNA: TGTGCCAGCAGCTTAGCGTTGTTGGCCACTGAAGCTTTCTTT
D: -; J: TRBJ2-2; V: TRBV4-3; length: 16; size: -; CDR3: CASSQETDVNTGELFF; DNA: TGCGCCAGCAGCCAAGAGACCGACGTGAACACCGGGGAGCTGTTTTTT
D: -; J: TRBJ2-7; V: TRBV7-9; length: 13; size: -; CDR3: CASRSGQDYEQYF; DNA: TGTGCCAGCAGATCGGGACAAGATTACGAGCAGTACTTC
D: -; J: TRBJ2-5; V: TRBV20-1; length: 18; size: once; CDR3: CSGRSRGEYRPAQETQYF; DNA: TGCAGTGGGCGGTCCAGGGGAGAGTATAGGCCAGCCCAAGAGACCCAGTACTTC
D: -; J: TRBJ2-5; V: TRBV4-3; length: 16; size: -; CDR3: CASSQETPGELETQYF; DNA: TGCGCCAGCAGCCAAGAAACGCCAGGGGAGTTGGAGACCCAGTACTTC
D: TRBD1; J: TRBJ1-5; V: TRBV6-2/TRBV6-3; length: 16; size: -; CDR3: CASSPQRQGATEPQHF; DNA: TGTGCCAGCAGTCCCCAGAGACAGGGGGCGACGGAGCCCCAGCATTTT
D: -; J: TRBJ1-5; V: TRBV24-1; length: 12; size: -; CDR3: CATSDLGQPQHF; DNA: TGTGCCACCAGTGATTTGGGGCAGCCCCAGCATTTT
D: TRBD2; J: TRBJ2-1; V: TRBV12-5; length: 17; size: few; CDR3: CASGLEAGVNMYNEQFF; DNA: TGTGCTAGTGGTTTGGAAGCGGGAGTTAATATGTACAATGAGCAGTTCTTC
D: -; J: TRBJ2-7; V: TRBV4-3; length: 15; size: -; CDR3: CASSQDRDGYYEQYF; DNA: TGCGCCAGCAGCCAAGACCGGGACGGGTACTACGAGCAGTACTTC
D: -; J: TRBJ2-1; V: TRBV5-1; length: 14; size: few; CDR3: CASSLKGLGNEQFF; DNA: TGCGCCAGCAGCTTGAAGGGTCTGGGGAATGAGCAGTTCTTC
D: TRBD1; J: TRBJ2-4; V: TRBV7-9; length: 14; size: -; CDR3: CASSLGDRGDIQYF; DNA: TGTGCCAGCAGCTTAGGGGACAGAGGGGACATTCAGTACTTC
D: -; J: TRBJ2-7; V: TRBV5-1; length: 17; size: few; CDR3: CASSLVPGEMMDYEQYF; DNA: TGCGCCAGCAGCTTGGTGCCCGGAGAGATGATGGACTACGAGCAGTACTTC
D: -; J: TRBJ2-1; V: TRBV11-2; length: 15; size: few; CDR3: CASSYTSIQYNEQFF; DNA: TGTGCCAGCAGCTATACTAGTATTCAATACAATGAGCAGTTCTTC
D: -; J: TRBJ2-3; V: TRBV12-3/TRBV12-4; length: 15; size: -; CDR3: CASSLEGIGTDTQYF; DNA: TGTGCCAGCAGTTTAGAGGGGATTGGCACAGATACGCAGTATTTT
D: -; J: TRBJ2-1; V: TRBV7-2; length: 15; size: few; CDR3: CASSLGTGVPNEQFF; DNA: TGTGCCAGCAGCTTAGGAACGGGAGTTCCCAATGAGCAGTTCTTC
D: -; J: TRBJ1-2; V: TRBV13; length: 15; size: many; CDR3: CASSLGSGGPYDYTF; DNA: TGTGCCAGCAGCTTAGGGTCCGGGGGGCCTTATGACTACACCTTC
D: -; J: TRBJ2-5; V: TRBV5-6; length: 16; size: few; CDR3: CASSLRLDLDQETQYF; DNA: TGTGCCAGCAGCCTCCGACTAGATTTAGATCAAGAGACCCAGTACTTC
D: -; J: TRBJ2-7; V: TRBV5-6; length: 14; size: -; CDR3: CASSFLDSTYEQYF; DNA: TGTGCCAGCAGCTTCTTGGACAGCACCTACGAGCAGTACTTC
D: TRBD2; J: TRBJ2-1; V: TRBV7-9; length: 15; size: few; CDR3: CASSSRGVPYNEQFF; DNA: TGTGCCAGCAGTTCCCGGGGGGTCCCATACAATGAGCAGTTCTTC